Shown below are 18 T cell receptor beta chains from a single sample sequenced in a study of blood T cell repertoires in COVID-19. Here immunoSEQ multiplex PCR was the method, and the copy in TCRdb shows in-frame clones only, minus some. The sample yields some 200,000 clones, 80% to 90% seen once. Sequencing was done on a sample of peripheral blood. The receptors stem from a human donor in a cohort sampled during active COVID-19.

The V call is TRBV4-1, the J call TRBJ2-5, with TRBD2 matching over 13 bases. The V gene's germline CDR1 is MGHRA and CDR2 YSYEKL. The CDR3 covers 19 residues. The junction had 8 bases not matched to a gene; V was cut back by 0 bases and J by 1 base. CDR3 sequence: CASSQDRTSGRRAQETQYF. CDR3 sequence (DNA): TGCGCCAGCAGCCAAGATCGGACTAGCGGGAGACGGGCCCAAGAGACCCAGTACTTC.

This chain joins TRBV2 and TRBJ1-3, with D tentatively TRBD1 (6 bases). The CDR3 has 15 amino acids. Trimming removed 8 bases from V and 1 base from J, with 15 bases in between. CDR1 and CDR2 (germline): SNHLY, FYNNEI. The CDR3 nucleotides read TGTGCCAGCCTCCGGGACACGGTGTCTGGAAACACCATATATTTT. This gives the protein CASLRDTVSGNTIYF.

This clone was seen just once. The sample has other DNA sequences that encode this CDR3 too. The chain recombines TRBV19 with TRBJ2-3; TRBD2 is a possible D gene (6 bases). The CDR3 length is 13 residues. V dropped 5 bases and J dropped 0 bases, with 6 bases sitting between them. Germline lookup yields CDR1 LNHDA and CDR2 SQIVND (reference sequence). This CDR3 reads CASSGGSTDTQYF. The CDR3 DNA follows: TGTGCCAGTAGTGGGGGGAGCACAGATACGCAGTATTTT.

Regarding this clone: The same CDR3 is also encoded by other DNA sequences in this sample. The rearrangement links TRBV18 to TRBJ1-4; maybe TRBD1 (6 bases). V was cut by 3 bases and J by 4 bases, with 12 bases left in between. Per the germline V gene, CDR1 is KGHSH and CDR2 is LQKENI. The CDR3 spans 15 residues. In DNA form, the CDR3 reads TGTGCCAGCTCACCGTCGACAGGCATTAATGAAAAACTGTTTTTT. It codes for CASSPSTGINEKLFF.

DNA of the CDR3: TGTGCCAGCAGTCCTACTAGGGCCGCACTAGCTAACTATGGCTACACCTTC. This codes for CASSPTRAALANYGYTF. The chain recombines TRBV27 with TRBJ1-2; D gene ambiguous. V was shortened by 5 bases and J by 0 bases, with 19 bases between the two germline ends. The germline CDR1 and CDR2 sequences are MNHEY and SMNVEV (reference sequence). The CDR3 contains 17 residues.

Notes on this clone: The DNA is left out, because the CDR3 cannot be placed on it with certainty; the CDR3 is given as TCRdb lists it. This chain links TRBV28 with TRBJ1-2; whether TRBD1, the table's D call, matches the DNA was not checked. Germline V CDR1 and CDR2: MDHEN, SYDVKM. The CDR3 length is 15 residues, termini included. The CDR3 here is CASSTSTASNYGYTF.

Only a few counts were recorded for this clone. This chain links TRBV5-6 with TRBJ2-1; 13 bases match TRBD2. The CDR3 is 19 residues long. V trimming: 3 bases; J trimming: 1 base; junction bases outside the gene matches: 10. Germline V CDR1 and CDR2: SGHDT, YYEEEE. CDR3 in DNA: TGTGCCAGCAGCTCCTTACTAGCGGGAGGGTCTTTGTCCTACAATGAGCAGTTCTTC. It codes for CASSSLLAGGSLSYNEQFF.

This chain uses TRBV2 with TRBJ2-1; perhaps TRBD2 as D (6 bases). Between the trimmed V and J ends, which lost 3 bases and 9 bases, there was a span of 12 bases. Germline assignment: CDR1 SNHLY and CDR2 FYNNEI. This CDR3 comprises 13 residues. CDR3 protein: CASSDLRGSEQFF. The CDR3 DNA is TGTGCCAGCAGTGACTTGCGGGGAAGTGAGCAGTTCTTC.

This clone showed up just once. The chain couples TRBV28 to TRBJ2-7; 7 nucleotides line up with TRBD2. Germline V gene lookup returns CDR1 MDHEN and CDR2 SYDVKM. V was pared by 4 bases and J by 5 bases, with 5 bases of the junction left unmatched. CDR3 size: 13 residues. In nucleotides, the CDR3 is TGTGCCAGCAGTTGGGGGGGGACGAACGAGCAGTACTTC. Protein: CASSWGGTNEQYF.

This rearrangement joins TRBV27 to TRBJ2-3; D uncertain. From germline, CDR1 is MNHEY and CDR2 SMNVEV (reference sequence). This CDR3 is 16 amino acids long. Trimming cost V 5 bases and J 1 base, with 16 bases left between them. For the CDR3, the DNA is TGTGCCAGCAGTCCTAATACAGTTATCCGCACAGATACGCAGTATTTT. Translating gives CASSPNTVIRTDTQYF.

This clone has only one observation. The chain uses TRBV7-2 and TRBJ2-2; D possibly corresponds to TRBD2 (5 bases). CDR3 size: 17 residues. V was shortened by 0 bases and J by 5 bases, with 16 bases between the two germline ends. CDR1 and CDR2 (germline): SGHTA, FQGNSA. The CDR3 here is CASSLARAGRRTGELFF. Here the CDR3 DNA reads TGTGCCAGCAGCTTAGCTAGAGCAGGCCGGAGGACCGGGGAGCTGTTTTTT.

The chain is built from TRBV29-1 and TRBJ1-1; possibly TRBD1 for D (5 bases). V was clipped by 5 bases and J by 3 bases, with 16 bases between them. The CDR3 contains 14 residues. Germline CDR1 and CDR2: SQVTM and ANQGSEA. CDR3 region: CSVLAVGGDTEAFF. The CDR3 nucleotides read TGCAGCGTTTTGGCAGTTGGAGGGGACACTGAAGCTTTCTTT. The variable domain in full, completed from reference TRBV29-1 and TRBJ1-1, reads SAVISQKPSRDICQRGTSLTIQCQVDSQVTMMFWYRQQPGQSLTLIATANQGSEATYESGFVIDKFPISRPNLTFSTLTVSNMSPEDSSIYLCSVLAVGGDTEAFFGQGTRLTVV.

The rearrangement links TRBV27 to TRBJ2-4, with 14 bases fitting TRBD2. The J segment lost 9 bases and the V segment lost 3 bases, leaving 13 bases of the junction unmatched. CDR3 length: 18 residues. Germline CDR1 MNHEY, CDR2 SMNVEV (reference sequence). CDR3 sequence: CASSFRGLAGVRCVIQYF. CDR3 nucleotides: TGTGCCAGCAGTTTCCGGGGACTAGCGGGAGTGCGGTGTGTCATTCAGTACTTC.

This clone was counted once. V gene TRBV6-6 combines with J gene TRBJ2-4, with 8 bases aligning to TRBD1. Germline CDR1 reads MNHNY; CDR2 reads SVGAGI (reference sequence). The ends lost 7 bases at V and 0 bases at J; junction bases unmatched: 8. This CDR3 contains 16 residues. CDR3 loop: CASINQGAGAKNIQYF. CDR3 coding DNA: TGTGCCAGCATAAACCAGGGGGCCGGAGCCAAAAACATTCAGTACTTC.

CDR3 nucleotides: TGCGCCAGCAGCTCCGGGACAGAAAACTACACCTTC. Amino acids: CASSSGTENYTF. This chain uses TRBV5-1 with TRBJ1-2; the match to TRBD1 covers 7 bases. After removal of 3 bases from V and 10 bases from J, the junction contained 6 bases not matched to a gene. The length of the CDR3 is 12 residues. Germline lookup yields CDR1 SGHRS and CDR2 YFSETQ.

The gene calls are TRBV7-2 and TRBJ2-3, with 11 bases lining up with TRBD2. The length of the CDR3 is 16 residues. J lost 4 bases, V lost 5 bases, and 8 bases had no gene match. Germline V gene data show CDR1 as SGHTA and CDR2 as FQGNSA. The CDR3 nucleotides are TGTGCCAGCAGCATTCGACTAGCGGGAAGGGCAGATACGCAGTATTTT. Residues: CASSIRLAGRADTQYF.

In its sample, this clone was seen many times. The CDR3 nucleotides read TGTGCCAGCAGCCCGAGGACAGGGGGCGCGGAGACCCAGTACTTC. Its translation is CASSPRTGGAETQYF. This chain uses TRBV11-2 with TRBJ2-5; 11 positions match TRBD1. This CDR3 has 15 amino acids. The V gene end was trimmed by 5 bases and the J gene end by 5 bases; junction bases not matched to a gene: 7. Germline CDR1 SGHAT, CDR2 FQNNGV.

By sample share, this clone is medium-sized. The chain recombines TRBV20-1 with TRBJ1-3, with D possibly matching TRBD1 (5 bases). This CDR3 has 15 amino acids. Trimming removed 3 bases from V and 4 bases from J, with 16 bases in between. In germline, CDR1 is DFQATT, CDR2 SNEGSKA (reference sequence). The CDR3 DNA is TGCAGTGCTAGTAGCCCGACAGAGGTCGGAAACACCATATATTTT. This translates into CSASSPTEVGNTIYF.